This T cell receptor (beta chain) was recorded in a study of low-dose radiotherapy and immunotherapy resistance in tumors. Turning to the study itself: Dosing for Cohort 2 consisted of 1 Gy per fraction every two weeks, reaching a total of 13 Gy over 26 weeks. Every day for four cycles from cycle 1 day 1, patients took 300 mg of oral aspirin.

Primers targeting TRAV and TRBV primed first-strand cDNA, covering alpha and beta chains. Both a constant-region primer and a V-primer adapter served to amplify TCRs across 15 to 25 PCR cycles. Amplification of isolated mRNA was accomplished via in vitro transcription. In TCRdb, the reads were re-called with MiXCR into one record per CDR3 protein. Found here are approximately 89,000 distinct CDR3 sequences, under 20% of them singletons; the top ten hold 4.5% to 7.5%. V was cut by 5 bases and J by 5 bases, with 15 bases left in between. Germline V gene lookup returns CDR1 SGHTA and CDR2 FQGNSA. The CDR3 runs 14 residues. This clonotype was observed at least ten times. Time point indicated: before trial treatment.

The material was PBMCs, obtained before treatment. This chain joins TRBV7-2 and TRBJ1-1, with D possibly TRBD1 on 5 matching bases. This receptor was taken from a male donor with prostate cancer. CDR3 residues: CASSKPGGWTEAFF. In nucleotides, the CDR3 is TGTGCCAGCAGCAAACCGGGGGGATGGACTGAAGCTTTCTTT.